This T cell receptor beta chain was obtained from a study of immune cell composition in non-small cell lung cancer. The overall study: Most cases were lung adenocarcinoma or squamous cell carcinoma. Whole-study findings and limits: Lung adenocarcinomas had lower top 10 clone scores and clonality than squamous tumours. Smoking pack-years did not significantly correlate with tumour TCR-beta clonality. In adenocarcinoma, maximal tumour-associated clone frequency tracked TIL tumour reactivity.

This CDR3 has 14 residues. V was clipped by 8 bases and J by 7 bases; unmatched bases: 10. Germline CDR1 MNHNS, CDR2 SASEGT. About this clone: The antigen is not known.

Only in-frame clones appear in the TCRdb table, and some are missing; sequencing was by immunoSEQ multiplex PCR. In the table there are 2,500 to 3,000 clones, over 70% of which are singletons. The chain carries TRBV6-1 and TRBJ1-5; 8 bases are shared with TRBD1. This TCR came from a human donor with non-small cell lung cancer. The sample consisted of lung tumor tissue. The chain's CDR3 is CASALTGGFQPQHF. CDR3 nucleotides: TGTGCCAGCGCGCTTACAGGGGGATTCCAGCCCCAGCATTTT.